The rows below give T cell receptor beta chains drawn from one sample of a study of blood T cell repertoires in COVID-19. The repertoire was sequenced with immunoSEQ multiplex PCR; TCRdb's copy has only in-frame clones and lacks some. The sample holds hundreds of thousands of clones, approximately 85% seen once. Sequences were obtained from PBMCs or T cells enriched from blood (not recorded which). These receptors came from a woman aged 45-65 years who had recovered from COVID-19. Each CDR3 is given without its conserved first and last residue. Each record gives: J gene, V gene, CDR3 protein.

j_gene: TRBJ1-3; v_gene: TRBV30; CDR3aa: AWTPGGISGNTIY
j_gene: TRBJ1-2; v_gene: TRBV4-3; CDR3aa: ASSQARGANYGYT
j_gene: TRBJ1-4; v_gene: TRBV7-9; CDR3aa: ASSLDRGRSEKLF
j_gene: TRBJ2-7; v_gene: TRBV12-3/TRBV12-4; CDR3aa: ASKAGSSYEQY
j_gene: TRBJ1-2; v_gene: TRBV21-1; CDR3aa: ASSLPGEEGENYGYT
j_gene: TRBJ2-3; v_gene: TRBV3-1/TRBV3-2; CDR3aa: ASRSSGSTDTQY
j_gene: TRBJ2-7; v_gene: TRBV6-5; CDR3aa: ASSEAGQGVYEQY
j_gene: TRBJ1-1; v_gene: TRBV4-1; CDR3aa: ASSARIGQGAGEAF
j_gene: TRBJ2-5; v_gene: TRBV4-3; CDR3aa: ASSQFTGQETQY
j_gene: TRBJ2-3; v_gene: TRBV27; CDR3aa: ASSLKSVYADTQY
j_gene: TRBJ1-2; v_gene: TRBV6-1; CDR3aa: ASSEVRVGGYT
j_gene: TRBJ2-5; v_gene: TRBV7-9; CDR3aa: ASSKGLAGSQY
j_gene: TRBJ2-3; v_gene: TRBV27; CDR3aa: ASSPLGATSGLGTDTQY
j_gene: TRBJ2-3; v_gene: TRBV7-9; CDR3aa: ASSLSGSGGDTQY
j_gene: TRBJ1-2; v_gene: TRBV2; CDR3aa: ASRGDSNYGYT
j_gene: TRBJ2-3; v_gene: TRBV7-3; CDR3aa: ASSLTRGTDTQY
j_gene: TRBJ1-1; v_gene: TRBV19; CDR3aa: ASSILRGGRPEAF
j_gene: TRBJ2-7; v_gene: TRBV7-2; CDR3aa: ASSSRDRGPYEQY
j_gene: TRBJ2-7; v_gene: TRBV5-4; CDR3aa: ASSSGLAGPYEQY
j_gene: TRBJ2-1; v_gene: TRBV29-1; CDR3aa: SGSKSGRASNEQF
j_gene: TRBJ2-1; v_gene: TRBV25-1; CDR3aa: ASSVTGGLNEQF
j_gene: TRBJ2-5; v_gene: TRBV19; CDR3aa: ASSRLAVQETQY
j_gene: TRBJ2-7; v_gene: TRBV2; CDR3aa: ASRYLSSGSYEQY
j_gene: TRBJ1-5; v_gene: TRBV5-6; CDR3aa: ASSLGQGALRNQPQH
j_gene: TRBJ1-5; v_gene: TRBV30; CDR3aa: AWSVLGTGKNQPQH
j_gene: TRBJ2-5; v_gene: TRBV6-5; CDR3aa: ASSRTSGTQETQY
j_gene: TRBJ2-5; v_gene: TRBV7-2; CDR3aa: ASSPPGVAGGGETQY
j_gene: TRBJ2-7; v_gene: TRBV7-6; CDR3aa: ASSPQGGLSSYEQY
j_gene: TRBJ2-7; v_gene: TRBV11-2; CDR3aa: ASSLDPGTGAYEQY
j_gene: TRBJ2-1; v_gene: TRBV10-3; CDR3aa: ATSKGVAGGPENEQF
j_gene: TRBJ1-2; v_gene: TRBV27; CDR3aa: ASSRQGDLRYGYT
j_gene: TRBJ2-7; v_gene: TRBV20-1; CDR3aa: SASSHLDTDYEQY
j_gene: TRBJ2-7; v_gene: TRBV18; CDR3aa: ASSPLDSRGYEQY
j_gene: TRBJ2-7; v_gene: TRBV6-5; CDR3aa: ASRAPGGEQY
j_gene: TRBJ2-3; v_gene: TRBV10-1; CDR3aa: ASKPSGTDTQY
j_gene: TRBJ1-4; v_gene: TRBV3-1/TRBV3-2; CDR3aa: ASSQDFGPGQGAINEKLF
j_gene: TRBJ1-3; v_gene: TRBV6-5; CDR3aa: ASKSEGNTIY
j_gene: TRBJ2-3; v_gene: TRBV5-1; CDR3aa: ASSLWGPDTQY
j_gene: TRBJ2-7; v_gene: TRBV28; CDR3aa: ASSLWRGGLAERASYEQY
j_gene: TRBJ1-5; v_gene: TRBV28; CDR3aa: ASSQYRGLNQPQH